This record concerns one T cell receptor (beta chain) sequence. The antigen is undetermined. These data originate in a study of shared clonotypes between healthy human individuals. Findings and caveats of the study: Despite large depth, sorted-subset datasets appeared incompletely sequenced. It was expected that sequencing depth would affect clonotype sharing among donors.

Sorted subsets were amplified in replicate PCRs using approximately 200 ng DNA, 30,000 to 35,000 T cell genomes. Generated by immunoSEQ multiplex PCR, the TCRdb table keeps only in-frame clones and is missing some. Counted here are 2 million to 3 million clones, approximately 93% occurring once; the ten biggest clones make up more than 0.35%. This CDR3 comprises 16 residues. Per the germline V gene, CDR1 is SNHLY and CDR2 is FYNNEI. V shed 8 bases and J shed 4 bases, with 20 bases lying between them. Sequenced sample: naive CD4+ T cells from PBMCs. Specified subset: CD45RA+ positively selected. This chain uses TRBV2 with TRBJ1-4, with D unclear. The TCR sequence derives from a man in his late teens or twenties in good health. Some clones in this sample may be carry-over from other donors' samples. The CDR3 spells CASRTGVAGINEKLFF. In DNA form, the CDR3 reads TGTGCCAGCCGAACCGGAGTGGCAGGCATTAATGAAAAACTGTTTTTT.